Listed here are 2 T cell receptor beta chains from one sample, sequenced in a study of T cells in localized non-small cell lung cancer (dated by TCRdb to about 2020). The protocol used for the library was the immunoSEQ multiplex PCR assay. What TCRdb holds here is the immuneACCESS table cut down to in-frame rearrangements. Part of the clones is not present; checked against another copy, under half of the missing clones reflect an unresolved V gene, and the others are unexplained. Present in this sample are about 2,500 clones, around 20% of which were seen just once. Around 8.1% of the sample is in the top ten clones. Sequencing used lung tumor tissue, obtained before any cancer treatment. These receptors were taken from a male donor older than 55 with stage III squamous cell lung carcinoma.

This chain joins TRBV11-3 and TRBJ2-5, with a weak D call TRBD2 (6 bases). The V and J ends lost 7 bases and 0 bases respectively, with 15 bases between them. CDR3 length equals 15 residues. Germline CDR1 is SGHNT and CDR2 is YENEEA. The CDR3 spells CASTLGGKDQETQYF. CDR3 in DNA: TGTGCCAGCACGCTGGGGGGTAAGGACCAAGAGACCCAGTACTTC. Supplemented by reference TRBV11-3 and TRBJ2-5, the full variable domain reads EAGVVQSPRYKIIEKKQPVAFWCNPISGHNTLYWYLQNLGQGPELLIRYENEEAVDDSQLPKDRFSAERLKGVDSTLKIQPAELGDSAVYLCASTLGGKDQETQYFGPGTRLLVL.

This clone is classed as medium-sized. The chain has TRBV7-2 and TRBJ2-5; D not resolved. Trimming took off 5 bases at V and 1 base at J, with 8 bases between the two ends. This CDR3 contains 13 residues. Germline CDR1 SGHTA, CDR2 FQGNSA. The chain's CDR3 is CASSTYLQETQYF. The CDR3 region has the DNA TGTGCCAGCAGCACTTACCTCCAAGAGACCCAGTACTTC.